The 10 T cell receptor beta chains reported below all come from one sample, sequenced in a study of OX40 agonist ivuxolimab in advanced cancers. Measured with immunoSEQ multiplex PCR; TCRdb has only the in-frame clones, and not every one. The sample lists about 66,000 clones, about 85% occurring once. The starting material was CD4+ or CD8+ T cells sorted from blood, obtained in a trial of the OX40 agonist ivuxolimab. These receptors were obtained from an adult with an advanced solid tumor such as melanoma, head and neck, liver or kidney cancer.

V usage is TRBV14 and J usage is TRBJ2-2; 9 positions agree with TRBD2. The CDR3 has 17 residues. Germline assignment: CDR1 SGHDN and CDR2 FVKESK. Trimming removed 5 bases from V and 6 bases from J; junction bases left unmatched: 13. The CDR3 loop is CASSSRLLAGTAGELFF. Written as DNA, the CDR3 is TGTGCCAGCAGCTCAAGGCTTCTAGCGGGAACCGCCGGGGAGCTGTTTTTT.

The count of this clone is one. V is TRBV18 and J is TRBJ1-5; possibly TRBD1 for D (5 bases). Trimming removed 5 bases at V and 4 bases at J, with 12 bases between. This CDR3 has 14 amino acids. Germline assignment: CDR1 KGHSH and CDR2 LQKENI. The CDR3 region has the DNA TGTGCCAGCTCAGACGGGACTGGGAATCAGCCCCAGCATTTT. Translating gives CASSDGTGNQPQHF.

This clone is labeled as medium-sized (0.01 to 0.1%). The chain couples TRBV19 to TRBJ1-5, with a possible D match to TRBD1 (5 bases). CDR3 length: 14 amino acids. Trimming stripped 3 bases from V and 1 base from J, with 7 bases between. The V gene's germline CDR1 is LNHDA and CDR2 SQIVND (reference sequence). The CDR3 reads CASSMGGSNQPQHF. The CDR3 DNA sequence: TGTGCCAGTAGTATGGGGGGGAGCAATCAGCCCCAGCATTTT.

The gene calls are TRBV25-1 and TRBJ1-1; D may be TRBD1 (5 bases). Germline V gene lookup returns CDR1 MGHDK and CDR2 SYGVNS. The CDR3 covers 13 residues. Trimming took 6 bases from V and 1 from J, leaving 9 bases between them. The CDR3 spells CASSLGGNTEAFF. CDR3 coding DNA: TGTGCCAGCAGCCTTGGGGGGAACACTGAAGCTTTCTTT.

This rearrangement joins TRBV9 to TRBJ2-3; 12 bases align to TRBD2. V lost 0 bases, J lost 4 bases, and 3 bases stayed unmatched. The CDR3 runs 16 residues. Germline V lookup: CDR1 SGDLS, CDR2 YYNGEE. CDR3 region: CASSVGLAGVPDTQYF. CDR3 bases: TGTGCCAGCAGCGTAGGACTAGCGGGAGTCCCAGATACGCAGTATTTT.

The chain employs TRBV7-9 and TRBJ1-4; no clear D. Germline CDR1 reads SEHNR; CDR2 reads FQNEAQ (reference sequence). V lost 1 base to trimming and J lost 4 bases, with 13 bases between them. The CDR3 extends over 16 amino acids. CDR3 sequence reads: CASSLGFRHGNEKLFF. The CDR3 bases are TGTGCCAGCAGCTTAGGGTTCAGACACGGTAATGAAAAACTGTTTTTT.

The V call is TRBV15, the J call TRBJ1-6; D unclear. Trimming removed 1 base from V and 5 bases from J, with 9 bases in between. The CDR3 loop spans 15 amino acids. The germline gives CDR1 LNHNV, CDR2 YYDKDF (reference sequence). In DNA, the CDR3 is TGTGCCACCAGCAGAGTCAGGAGGAATAATTCACCCCTCCACTTT. As protein: CATSRVRRNNSPLHF.

This chain joins TRBV11-2 and TRBJ1-1; TRBD1 aligns across 7 bases. V shed 5 bases and J 5 bases; nucleotides not matched to a gene: 11. CDR3 length: 15 amino acids. CDR1 and CDR2 (germline): SGHAT, FQNNGV. The DNA of the CDR3 is TGTGCCAGCAGCCCCCTTTGGGCAGGGGGGACTGAAGCTTTCTTT. Its translation: CASSPLWAGGTEAFF.

J is TRBJ2-5 and V is TRBV30; no clear D gene. The ends were cut back, 4 bases at V and 2 bases at J, with 11 bases in the middle. This CDR3 spans 13 amino acids. Germline CDR1 and CDR2: GTSNPN and SVGIG (reference sequence). CDR3 bases: TGTGCCTGGACTACGTCCTTGCAAGAGACCCAGTACTTC. Translation: CAWTTSLQETQYF.

The chain employs TRBV6-5 and TRBJ2-2; D call uncertain. V was trimmed by 2 bases and J by 5 bases, leaving 3 bases between them. The CDR3 is 12 amino acids. Germline assignment: CDR1 MNHEY and CDR2 SVGAGI. Here the CDR3 reads CASSYKTGELFF. Here the CDR3 DNA reads TGTGCCAGCAGTTACAAAACCGGGGAGCTGTTTTTT.